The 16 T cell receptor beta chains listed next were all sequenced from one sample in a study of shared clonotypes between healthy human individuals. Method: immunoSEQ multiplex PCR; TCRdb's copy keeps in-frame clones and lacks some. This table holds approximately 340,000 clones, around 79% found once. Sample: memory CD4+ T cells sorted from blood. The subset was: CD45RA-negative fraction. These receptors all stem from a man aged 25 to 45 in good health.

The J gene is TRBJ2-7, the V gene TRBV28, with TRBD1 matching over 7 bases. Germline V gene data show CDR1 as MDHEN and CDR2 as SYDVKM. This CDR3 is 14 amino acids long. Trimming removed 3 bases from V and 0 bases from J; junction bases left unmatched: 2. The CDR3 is CASSLGQHSYEQYF. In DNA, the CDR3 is TGTGCCAGCAGTTTGGGACAGCACTCCTACGAGCAGTACTTC. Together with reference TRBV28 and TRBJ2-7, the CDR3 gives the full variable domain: DVKVTQSSRYLVKRTGEKVFLECVQDMDHENMFWYRQDPGLGLRLIYFSYDVKMKEKGDIPEGYSVSREKKERFSLILESASTNQTSMYLCASSLGQHSYEQYFGPGTRLTVT.

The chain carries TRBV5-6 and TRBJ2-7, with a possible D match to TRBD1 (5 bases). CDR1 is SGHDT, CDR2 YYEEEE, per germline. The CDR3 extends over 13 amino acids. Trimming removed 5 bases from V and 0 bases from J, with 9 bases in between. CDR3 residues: CASRSDSSYEQYF. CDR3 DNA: TGTGCCAGCAGGTCAGACAGCTCCTACGAGCAGTACTTC.

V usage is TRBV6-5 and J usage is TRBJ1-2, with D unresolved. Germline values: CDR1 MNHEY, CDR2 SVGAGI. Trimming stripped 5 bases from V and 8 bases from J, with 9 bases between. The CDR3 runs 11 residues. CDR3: CASSQTQGYTF. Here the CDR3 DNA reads TGTGCCAGCAGTCAGACGCAAGGCTACACCTTC.

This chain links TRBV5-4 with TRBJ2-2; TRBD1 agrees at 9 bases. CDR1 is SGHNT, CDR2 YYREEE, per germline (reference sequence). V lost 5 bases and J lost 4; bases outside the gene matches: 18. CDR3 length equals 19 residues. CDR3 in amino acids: CASRIQTGGAHKSTGELFF. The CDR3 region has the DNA TGTGCCAGCAGGATCCAAACAGGGGGCGCCCATAAATCCACCGGGGAGCTGTTTTTT.

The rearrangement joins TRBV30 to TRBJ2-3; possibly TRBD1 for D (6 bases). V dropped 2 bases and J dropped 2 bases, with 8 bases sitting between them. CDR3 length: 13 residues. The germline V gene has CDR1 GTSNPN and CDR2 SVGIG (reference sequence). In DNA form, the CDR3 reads TGTGCCTGGAGTTGGGGACACACAGATACGCAGTATTTT. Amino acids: CAWSWGHTDTQYF.

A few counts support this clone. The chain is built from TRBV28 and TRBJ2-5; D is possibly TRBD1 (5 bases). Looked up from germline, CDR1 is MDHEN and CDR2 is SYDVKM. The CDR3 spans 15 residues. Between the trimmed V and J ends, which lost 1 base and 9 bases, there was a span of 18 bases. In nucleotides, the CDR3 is TGTGCCAGCAGTTTATTGGACGCGTATACAGGCGCCCAGTACTTC. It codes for CASSLLDAYTGAQYF.

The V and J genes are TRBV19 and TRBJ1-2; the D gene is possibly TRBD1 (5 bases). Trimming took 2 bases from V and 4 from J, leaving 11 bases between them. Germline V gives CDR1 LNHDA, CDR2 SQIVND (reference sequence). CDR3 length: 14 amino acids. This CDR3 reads CASSIRGGGYGYTF. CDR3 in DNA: TGTGCCAGTAGTATAAGGGGAGGAGGCTATGGCTACACCTTC.

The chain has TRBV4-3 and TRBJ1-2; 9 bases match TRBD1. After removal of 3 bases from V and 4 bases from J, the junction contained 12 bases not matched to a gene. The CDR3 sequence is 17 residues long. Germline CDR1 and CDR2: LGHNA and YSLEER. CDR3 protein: CASSHARGQGDVYGYTF. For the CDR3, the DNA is TGCGCCAGCAGCCACGCCCGGGGACAGGGAGATGTCTATGGCTACACCTTC.

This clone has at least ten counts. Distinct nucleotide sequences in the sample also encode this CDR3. The CDR3 spells CASSPLGSGSFIQYF. In DNA form, the CDR3 reads TGCGCCAGCAGCCCTTTAGGTAGCGGGAGTTTCATTCAGTACTTC. The rearrangement joins TRBV4-1 to TRBJ2-4, with TRBD2 identical over 9 bases. The CDR3 extends over 15 amino acids. The V gene end was trimmed by 4 bases and the J gene end by 9 bases; junction bases not matched to a gene: 10. Germline values: CDR1 MGHRA, CDR2 YSYEKL.

CDR3 DNA sequence: TGTGCCAGCAGCTTAGGCGGGGGGAGGAAGGTCTACAATGAGCAGTTCTTC. It codes for CASSLGGGRKVYNEQFF. The V and J genes are TRBV7-2 and TRBJ2-1, with 8 bases lining up with TRBD2. The CDR3 length is 17 residues. CDR1 and CDR2 from the germline V gene are SGHTA and FQGNSA. V lost 1 base and J lost 3; bases outside the gene matches: 8.

CDR3 sequence reads: CASQSTGPQAGTEAFF. The CDR3 nucleotides read TGTGCCAGTCAATCCACAGGCCCACAAGCAGGCACTGAAGCTTTCTTT. The chain carries TRBV2 and TRBJ1-1, with a possible D match to TRBD1 (5 bases). The V end lost 9 bases, the J end lost 4 bases, and 24 bases lay between the germline ends. From germline, CDR1 is SNHLY and CDR2 FYNNEI. The CDR3 sequence is 16 residues long.

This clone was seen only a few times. This CDR3 is CASSINLGNQPQHF. CDR3 nucleotide sequence: TGTGCCAGTAGTATAAATTTGGGGAATCAGCCCCAGCATTTT. V is TRBV19 and J is TRBJ1-5, with D unclear. Germline V gene sequence: CDR1 LNHDA, CDR2 SQIVND (reference sequence). This CDR3 contains 14 residues. V lost 2 bases and J 4 bases, leaving 9 bases between the germline ends.

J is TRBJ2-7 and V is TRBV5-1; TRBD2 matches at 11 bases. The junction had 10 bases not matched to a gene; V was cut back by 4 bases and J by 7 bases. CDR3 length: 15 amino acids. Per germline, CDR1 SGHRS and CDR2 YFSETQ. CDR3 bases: TGCGCCAGCAGCCATGCGACTAGCGGGGCGCGAGAGCAGTACTTC. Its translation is CASSHATSGAREQYF.

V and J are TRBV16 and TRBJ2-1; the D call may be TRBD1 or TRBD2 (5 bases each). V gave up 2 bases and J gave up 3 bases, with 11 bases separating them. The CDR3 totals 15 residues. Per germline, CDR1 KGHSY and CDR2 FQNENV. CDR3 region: CASSQRDPGYNEQFF. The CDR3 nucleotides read TGTGCCAGCAGCCAACGGGACCCAGGCTACAATGAGCAGTTCTTC.

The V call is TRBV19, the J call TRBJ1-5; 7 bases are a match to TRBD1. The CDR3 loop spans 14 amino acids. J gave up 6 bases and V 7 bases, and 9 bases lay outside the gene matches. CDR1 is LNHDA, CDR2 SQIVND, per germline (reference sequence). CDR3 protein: CASTLQGIPQPQHF. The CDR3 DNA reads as TGTGCCAGTACTTTACAGGGGATCCCTCAGCCCCAGCATTTT.

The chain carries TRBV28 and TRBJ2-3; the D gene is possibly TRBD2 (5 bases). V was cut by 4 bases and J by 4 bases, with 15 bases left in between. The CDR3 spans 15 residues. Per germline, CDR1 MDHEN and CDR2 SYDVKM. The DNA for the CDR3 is TGTGCCAGCAGTTCCAAGATGGGAGTGTCAGATACGCAGTATTTT. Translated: CASSSKMGVSDTQYF.